This T cell receptor (beta chain) came from a study of identical twins. Broader study findings: Within twin pairs, the out-of-frame alpha sequences they shared showed excess low generation probability.

CDR3 size: 12 residues. The V end lost 4 bases, the J end lost 6 bases, and 10 bases lay between the germline ends. Per germline, CDR1 MRHNA and CDR2 SNTAGT. This clonotype was seen only a few times. The target antigen is unknown. The cDNA had a unique molecular identifier and a template-switch universal primer site. MiXCR, applied by TCRdb to the 5' RACE reads, yields one record per CDR3 protein. The sample shows under 300,000 distinct CDR3 sequences, about 12% of them seen only once. This sample also belongs to another study, concerning yellow fever vaccine responses in identical twins.

V usage is TRBV6-4 and J usage is TRBJ2-7; D call uncertain. The clonotype originates from a woman between 18 and 29 years old in good health. Sequencing was carried out using memory (CD45RO+) T cells sorted from blood. The DNA for the CDR3 is TGTGCCAGCAGTGTTGACGATCGCGAGCAGTACTTC. It specifies CASSVDDREQYF.